These T cell receptor beta chains were read from a single sample in a study of T cell repertoires in cytomegalovirus infection. TCRdb fed the reads into MiXCR, producing one record per CDR3 protein. The data show more than 350,000 distinct CDR3 sequences, 31% seen once. Sequenced material: PBMCs. Receptors originate from a human donor in good health (CMV status not recorded). Some clones in this sample may be carry-over from other donors' samples. The CDR3 runs from the conserved cysteine through the conserved F or W. The D gene is left open where the match is weak. Clone size is given for some rows only: seen once, a few or many times, or a class if the clone is expanded.

D gene	V gene	J gene	clone size	CDR3 protein	CDR3 DNA
TRBD2	TRBV7-2	TRBJ2-1	many	CASSRSGGTNNEQFF	TGTGCCAGCAGCCGTAGCGGGGGGACTAACAATGAGCAGTTCTTC
TRBD2	TRBV7-9	TRBJ2-7	NA	CASSLGLAELEQYF	TGTGCCAGCAGCTTAGGACTAGCGGAGCTCGAGCAGTACTTC
NA	TRBV12-3/TRBV12-4	TRBJ2-5	NA	CASTTWGPGETQYF	TGTGCCAGTACGACTTGGGGCCCCGGGGAGACCCAGTACTTC
NA	TRBV20-1	TRBJ2-7	NA	CSARKRYRTYEQYF	TGCAGTGCACGTAAACGCTACAGAACCTACGAGCAGTACTTC
TRBD1	TRBV7-9	TRBJ2-7	NA	CASSFGQGGEQYF	TGTGCCAGCAGCTTCGGACAGGGTGGCGAGCAGTACTTC
NA	TRBV6-8	TRBJ2-1	NA	CASSWVGGEHFF	TGTGCCAGCAGTTGGGTGGGGGGTGAGCATTTCTTC
NA	TRBV7-9	TRBJ1-1	few	CASSLDDTEAFF	TGTGCCAGCAGCTTAGATGACACTGAAGCTTTCTTT
NA	TRBV28	TRBJ2-7	many	CASSLAQPGSYEQYF	TGTGCCAGCAGTTTGGCACAGCCAGGCTCCTACGAGCAGTACTTC
NA	TRBV6-2/TRBV6-3	TRBJ2-3	NA	CASTSPARTRATDTQYF	TGTGCCAGCACTTCCCCTGCCCGGACAAGAGCCACAGATACGCAGTATTTT
NA	TRBV7-8	TRBJ2-1	NA	CASSLDGTHNEQFF	TGTGCCAGCAGCTTAGACGGGACTCACAATGAGCAGTTCTTC
NA	TRBV12-3/TRBV12-4	TRBJ2-7	many	CASSLAIGSTYEQYF	TGTGCCAGCAGTTTAGCGATTGGCAGCACCTACGAGCAGTACTTC
NA	TRBV4-3	TRBJ1-3	NA	CASSQEAGAGGNTIYF	TGCGCCAGCAGCCAAGAGGCGGGGGCGGGTGGAAACACCATATATTTT
NA	TRBV11-2	TRBJ2-1	NA	CASTRGAPTAPGEQFF	TGTGCCAGCACCCGTGGGGCTCCTACGGCCCCCGGGGAGCAGTTCTTC
NA	TRBV19	TRBJ1-1	few	CASRDSSLMNTEAFF	TGTGCCAGTAGAGACAGCAGTTTGATGAACACTGAAGCTTTCTTT
NA	TRBV12-3/TRBV12-4	TRBJ1-1	few	CASSFGQIPFEAFF	TGTGCCAGCAGTTTCGGACAGATTCCCTTTGAAGCTTTCTTT
NA	TRBV6-1	TRBJ1-3	NA	CASSGKTVVGNTIYF	TGTGCCAGCAGTGGGAAAACAGTTGTCGGAAACACCATATATTTT
NA	TRBV6-1	TRBJ2-5	few	CASSGLTGYQETQYF	TGTGCCAGCAGTGGATTGACAGGATACCAAGAGACCCAGTACTTC
NA	TRBV7-9	TRBJ1-6	many	CASSLRGLGNSPLHF	TGTGCCAGCAGCTTAAGAGGGCTGGGTAATTCACCCCTCCACTTT
TRBD1	TRBV4-1	TRBJ1-6	few	CASSQRDRQNSPLHF	TGCGCCAGCAGCCAGAGGGACAGGCAAAATTCACCCCTCCACTTT
NA	TRBV7-9	TRBJ2-5	few	CASSQAVKETQYF	TGTGCCAGCAGCCAGGCCGTAAAAGAGACCCAGTACTTC
NA	TRBV5-1	TRBJ2-6	few	CASSLYGTASSGANVLTF	TGCGCCAGCAGCTTGTATGGGACGGCAAGCTCTGGGGCCAACGTCCTGACTTTC
NA	TRBV19	TRBJ2-2	few	CASTLSQKGGELFF	TGTGCCAGTACCCTGTCTCAGAAGGGAGGGGAGCTGTTTTTT
TRBD2	TRBV24-1	TRBJ2-5	few	CATSDLAGGLETQYF	TGTGCCACCAGTGATTTGGCGGGGGGTCTGGAGACCCAGTACTTC
TRBD1	TRBV6-2/TRBV6-3	TRBJ1-5	NA	CASSYGRGLRGNQPQHF	TGTGCCAGCAGTTACGGCAGGGGGCTCAGGGGCAATCAGCCCCAGCATTTT
TRBD1	TRBV5-6	TRBJ2-5	NA	CASSAPGQGAETQYF	TGTGCCAGCAGCGCCCCGGGACAGGGGGCAGAGACCCAGTACTTC
NA	TRBV5-4	TRBJ2-4	NA	CASSLESRDIQYF	TGTGCCAGCAGCTTGGAGTCTAGGGACATTCAGTACTTC
TRBD1	TRBV2	TRBJ1-3	NA	CASSLTGFTRNTIYF	TGTGCCAGCAGTCTGACAGGGTTCACGAGAAACACCATATATTTT
NA	TRBV19	TRBJ1-1	few	CASNFGVNTEAFF	TGTGCCAGTAACTTCGGTGTGAACACTGAAGCTTTCTTT
NA	TRBV15	TRBJ1-4	NA	CATSRTGTTNEKLFF	TGTGCCACCAGCAGAACAGGGACCACTAATGAAAAACTGTTTTTT
NA	TRBV6-6	TRBJ1-6	NA	CASSRFHPASDSPLHF	TGTGCCAGCAGTAGATTCCACCCGGCGTCGGATTCACCCCTCCACTTT
TRBD2	TRBV20-1	TRBJ2-3	many	CSAEGTSGLPTDTQYF	TGCAGTGCAGAAGGGACTAGCGGGCTTCCCACAGATACGCAGTATTTT
NA	TRBV12-3/TRBV12-4	TRBJ2-6	many	CASSPWTAGANVLTF	TGTGCCAGCAGTCCATGGACTGCTGGGGCCAACGTCCTGACTTTC
TRBD2	TRBV20-1	TRBJ2-1	NA	CSARASGTSLRNEQFF	TGCAGTGCTAGAGCGTCCGGGACTAGTTTGAGGAATGAGCAGTTCTTC
NA	TRBV10-3	TRBJ1-1	NA	CAISEIYSTANTEAFF	TGTGCCATCAGTGAGATTTATTCGACAGCGAACACTGAAGCTTTCTTT
NA	TRBV6-5	TRBJ1-5	NA	CASSPESPNQPQHF	TGTGCCAGCAGCCCCGAAAGCCCCAATCAGCCCCAGCATTTT
TRBD1	TRBV7-6	TRBJ1-3	NA	CASSRFEGAEGNTIYF	TGTGCCAGCAGCCGCTTCGAGGGGGCGGAGGGAAACACCATATATTTT